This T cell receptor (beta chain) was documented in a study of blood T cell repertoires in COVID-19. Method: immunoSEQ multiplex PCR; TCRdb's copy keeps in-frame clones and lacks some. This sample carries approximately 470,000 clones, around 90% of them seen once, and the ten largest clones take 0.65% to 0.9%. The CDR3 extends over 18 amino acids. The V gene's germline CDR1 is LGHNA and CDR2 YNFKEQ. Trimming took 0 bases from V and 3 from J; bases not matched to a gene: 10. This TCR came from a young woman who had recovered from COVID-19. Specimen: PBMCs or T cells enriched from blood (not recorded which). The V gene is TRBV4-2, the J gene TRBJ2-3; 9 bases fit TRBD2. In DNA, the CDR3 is TGTGCCAGCAGCCAAGATCTTTTGCGGGGGGGCAGGACAGATACGCAGTATTTT. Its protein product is CASSQDLLRGGRTDTQYF.